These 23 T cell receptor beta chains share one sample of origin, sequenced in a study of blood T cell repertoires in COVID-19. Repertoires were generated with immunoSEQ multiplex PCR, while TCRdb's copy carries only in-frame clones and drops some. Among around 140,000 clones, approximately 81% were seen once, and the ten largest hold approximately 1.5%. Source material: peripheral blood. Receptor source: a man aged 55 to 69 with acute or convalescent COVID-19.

The CDR3 sequence is CASTLGGEQFF. Written as DNA, the CDR3 is TGTGCCAGCACCTTAGGAGGTGAGCAGTTCTTC. The gene calls are TRBV12-3 or TRBV12-4 and TRBJ2-1, with a tentative D call TRBD2 (5 bases). CDR3 length: 11 amino acids. V was cut by 7 bases and J by 9 bases, with 10 bases left in between.

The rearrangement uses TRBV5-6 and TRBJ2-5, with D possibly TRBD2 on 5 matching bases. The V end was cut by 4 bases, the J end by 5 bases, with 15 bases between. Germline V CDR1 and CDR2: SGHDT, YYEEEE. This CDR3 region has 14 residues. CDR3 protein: CASSGELVWETQYF. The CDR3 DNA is TGTGCCAGCAGCGGGGAACTAGTGTGGGAGACCCAGTACTTC.

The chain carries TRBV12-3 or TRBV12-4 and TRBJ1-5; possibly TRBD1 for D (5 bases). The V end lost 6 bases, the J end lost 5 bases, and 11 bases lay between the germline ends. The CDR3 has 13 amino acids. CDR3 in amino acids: CASSGTADQPQHF. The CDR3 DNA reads TGTGCCAGCAGCGGGACTGCGGATCAGCCCCAGCATTTT.

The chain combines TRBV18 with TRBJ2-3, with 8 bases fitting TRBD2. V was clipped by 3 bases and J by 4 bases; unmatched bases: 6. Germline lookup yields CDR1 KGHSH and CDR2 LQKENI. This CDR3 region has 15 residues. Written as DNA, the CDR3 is TGTGCCAGCTCACCCTTAGCGGGAAGGCCAGATACGCAGTATTTT. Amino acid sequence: CASSPLAGRPDTQYF.

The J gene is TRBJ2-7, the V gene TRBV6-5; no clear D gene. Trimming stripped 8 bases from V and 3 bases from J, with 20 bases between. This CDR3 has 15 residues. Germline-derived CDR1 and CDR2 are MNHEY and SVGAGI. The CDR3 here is CASSPGGRSLYEQYF. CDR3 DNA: TGTGCCAGCTCCCCAGGTGGTCGCTCTCTCTACGAGCAGTACTTC.

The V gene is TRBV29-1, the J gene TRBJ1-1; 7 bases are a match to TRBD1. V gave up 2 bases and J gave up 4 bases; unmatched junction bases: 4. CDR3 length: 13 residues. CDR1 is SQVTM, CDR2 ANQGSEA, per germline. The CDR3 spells CSVETGAGTEAFF. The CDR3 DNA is TGCAGCGTTGAAACAGGGGCTGGCACTGAAGCTTTCTTT. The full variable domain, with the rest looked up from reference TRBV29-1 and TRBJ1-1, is SAVISQKPSRDICQRGTSLTIQCQVDSQVTMMFWYRQQPGQSLTLIATANQGSEATYESGFVIDKFPISRPNLTFSTLTVSNMSPEDSSIYLCSVETGAGTEAFFGQGTRLTVV.

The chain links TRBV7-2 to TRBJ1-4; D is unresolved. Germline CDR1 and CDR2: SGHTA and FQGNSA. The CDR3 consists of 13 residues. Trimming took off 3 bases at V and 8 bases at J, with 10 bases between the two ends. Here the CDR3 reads CASSLRSREKLFF. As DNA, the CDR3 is TGTGCCAGCAGCTTGAGGTCTAGGGAAAAACTGTTTTTT. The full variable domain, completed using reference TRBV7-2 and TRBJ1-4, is GAGVSQSPSNKVTEKGKDVELRCDPISGHTALYWYRQSLGQGLEFLIYFQGNSAPDKSGLPSDRFSAERTGGSVSTLTIQRTQQEDSAVYLCASSLRSREKLFFGSGTQLSVL.

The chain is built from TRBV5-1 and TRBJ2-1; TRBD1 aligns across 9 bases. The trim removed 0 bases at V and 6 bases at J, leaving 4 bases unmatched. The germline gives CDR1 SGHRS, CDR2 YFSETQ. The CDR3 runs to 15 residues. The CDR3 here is CASSLAGTGPNEQFF. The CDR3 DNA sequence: TGCGCCAGCAGCTTGGCCGGGACAGGGCCCAATGAGCAGTTCTTC.

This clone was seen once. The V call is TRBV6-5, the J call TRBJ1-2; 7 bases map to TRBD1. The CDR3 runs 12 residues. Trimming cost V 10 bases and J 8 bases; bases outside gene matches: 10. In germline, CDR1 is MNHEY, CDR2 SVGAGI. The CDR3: CATPRGPWGYTF. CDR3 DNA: TGTGCCACCCCTAGGGGGCCGTGGGGCTACACCTTC.

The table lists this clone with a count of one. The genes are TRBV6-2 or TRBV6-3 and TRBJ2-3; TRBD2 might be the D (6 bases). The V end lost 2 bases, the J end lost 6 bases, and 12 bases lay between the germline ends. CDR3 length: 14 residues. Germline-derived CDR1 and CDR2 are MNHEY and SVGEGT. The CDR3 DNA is TGTGCCAGCAGTTACGGGGAGGTCGGGGATACGCAGTATTTT. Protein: CASSYGEVGDTQYF.

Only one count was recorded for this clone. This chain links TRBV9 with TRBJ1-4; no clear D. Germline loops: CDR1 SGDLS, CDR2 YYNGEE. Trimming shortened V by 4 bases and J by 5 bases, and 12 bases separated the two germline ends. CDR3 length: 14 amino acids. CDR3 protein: CASSRRGSNEKLFF. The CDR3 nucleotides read TGTGCCAGCAGCCGACGAGGGTCGAATGAAAAACTGTTTTTT.

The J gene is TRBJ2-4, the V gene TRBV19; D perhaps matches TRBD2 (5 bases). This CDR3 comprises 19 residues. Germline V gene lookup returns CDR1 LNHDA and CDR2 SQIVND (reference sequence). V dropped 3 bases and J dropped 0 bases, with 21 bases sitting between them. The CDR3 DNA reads TGTGCCAGTAGTATCCCCACAACCGCGGGTTTGGGAGCCAAAAACATTCAGTACTTC. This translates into CASSIPTTAGLGAKNIQYF.

CDR3 protein: CASSEFGRRGYEQYF. Written as DNA, the CDR3 is TGTGCCAGCAGTGAATTCGGGCGTCGGGGATACGAGCAGTACTTC. The genes are TRBV6-1 and TRBJ2-7, with a possible D match to TRBD2 (5 bases). Per the germline V gene, CDR1 is MNHNS and CDR2 is SASEGT. This CDR3 has 15 residues. The ends were cut back, 2 bases at V and 4 bases at J, with 15 bases in the middle.

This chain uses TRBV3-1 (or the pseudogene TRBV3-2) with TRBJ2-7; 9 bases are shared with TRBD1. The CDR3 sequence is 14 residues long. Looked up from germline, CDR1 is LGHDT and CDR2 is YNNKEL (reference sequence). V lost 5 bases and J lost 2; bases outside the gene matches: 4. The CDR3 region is CASSSGTGPYEQYF. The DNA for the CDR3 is TGTGCCAGCAGCTCCGGGACAGGGCCCTACGAGCAGTACTTC.

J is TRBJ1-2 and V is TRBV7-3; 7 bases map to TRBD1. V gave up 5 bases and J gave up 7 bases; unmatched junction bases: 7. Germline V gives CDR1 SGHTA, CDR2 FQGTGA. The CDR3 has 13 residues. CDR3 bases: TGTGCCAGCAGCCCTGACAGGGTCGGTGGCTACACCTTC. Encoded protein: CASSPDRVGGYTF.

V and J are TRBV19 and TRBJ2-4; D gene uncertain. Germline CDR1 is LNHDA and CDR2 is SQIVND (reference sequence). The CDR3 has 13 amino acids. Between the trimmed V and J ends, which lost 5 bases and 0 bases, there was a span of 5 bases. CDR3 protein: CASSWAAKNIQYF. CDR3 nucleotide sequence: TGTGCCAGTAGTTGGGCAGCCAAAAACATTCAGTACTTC.

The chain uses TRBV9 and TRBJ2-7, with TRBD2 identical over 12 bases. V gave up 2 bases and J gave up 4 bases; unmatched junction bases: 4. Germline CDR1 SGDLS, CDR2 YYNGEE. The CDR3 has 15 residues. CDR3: CASSVASGRAYEQYF. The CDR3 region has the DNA TGTGCCAGCAGCGTTGCTAGCGGGAGGGCTTACGAGCAGTACTTC.

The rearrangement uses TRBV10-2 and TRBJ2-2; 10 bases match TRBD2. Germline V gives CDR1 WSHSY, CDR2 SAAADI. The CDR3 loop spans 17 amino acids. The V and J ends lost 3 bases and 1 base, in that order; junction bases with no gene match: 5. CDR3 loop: CASSETGTSVNTGELFF. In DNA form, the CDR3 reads TGCGCCAGCAGTGAAACCGGGACTAGCGTGAACACCGGGGAGCTGTTTTTT.

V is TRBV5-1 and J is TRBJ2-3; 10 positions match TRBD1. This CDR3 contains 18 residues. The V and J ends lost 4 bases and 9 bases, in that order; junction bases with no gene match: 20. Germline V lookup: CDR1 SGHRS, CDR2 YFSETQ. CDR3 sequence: CASSPGQGIRDSLLTQYF. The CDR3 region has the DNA TGCGCCAGCAGCCCGGGACAGGGGATCCGGGATTCGCTTTTGACGCAGTATTTT.

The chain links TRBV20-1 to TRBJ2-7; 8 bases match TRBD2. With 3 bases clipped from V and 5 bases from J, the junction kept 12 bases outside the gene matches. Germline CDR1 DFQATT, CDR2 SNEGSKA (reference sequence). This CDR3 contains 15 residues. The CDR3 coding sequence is TGCAGTGCTAGTGATTCCGGGACTAGAGGCGACGAGCAGTACTTC. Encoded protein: CSASDSGTRGDEQYF.

The CDR3 sequence: CASRQTTGGIEQYF. The CDR3 nucleotides read TGCGCCAGCAGACAAACGACAGGGGGTATCGAGCAGTACTTC. The chain joins TRBV5-1 to TRBJ2-7; 9 bases are shared with TRBD1. The CDR3 extends over 14 amino acids. V shed 5 bases, J shed 6 bases, and the junction held 9 bases outside the gene matches. Germline-derived CDR1 and CDR2 are SGHRS and YFSETQ. Drawing the rest from reference TRBV5-1 and TRBJ2-7, the complete variable domain is KAGVTQTPRYLIKTRGQQVTLSCSPISGHRSVSWYQQTPGQGLQFLFEYFSETQRNKGNFPGRFSGRQFSNSRSEMNVSTLELGDSALYLCASRQTTGGIEQYFGPGTRLTVT.

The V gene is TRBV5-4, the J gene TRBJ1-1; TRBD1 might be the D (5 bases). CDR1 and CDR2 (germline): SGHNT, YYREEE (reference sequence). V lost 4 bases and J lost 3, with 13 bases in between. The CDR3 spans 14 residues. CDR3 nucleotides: TGTGCCAGCAGCGTGGACTCCAGGGACACTGAAGCTTTCTTT. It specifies CASSVDSRDTEAFF.

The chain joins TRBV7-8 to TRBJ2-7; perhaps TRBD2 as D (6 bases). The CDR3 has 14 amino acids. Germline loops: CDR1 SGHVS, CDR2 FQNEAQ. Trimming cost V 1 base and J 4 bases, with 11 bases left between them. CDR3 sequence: CASSLDGTDYEQYF. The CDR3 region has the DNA TGTGCCAGCAGCTTAGATGGGACTGATTACGAGCAGTACTTC. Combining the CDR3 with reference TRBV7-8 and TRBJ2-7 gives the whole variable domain GAGVSQSPRYKVAKRGQDVALRCDPISGHVSLFWYQQALGQGPEFLTYFQNEAQLDKSGLPSDRFFAERPEGSVSTLKIQRTQQEDSAVYLCASSLDGTDYEQYFGPGTRLTVT.